This entry is about one T cell receptor (beta chain). Residents of about two dozen US areas, aged about 18 to 100 years, made up the participants. The source of the sample is a study of blood T cell repertoires in COVID-19. Germline V gene sequence: CDR1 GTSNPN, CDR2 SVGIG (reference sequence). Trimming removed 1 base from V and 7 bases from J, with 8 bases in between. This CDR3 is 13 amino acids long. The assay was immunoSEQ multiplex PCR, and TCRdb's table has in-frame clones only and misses some. This sample carries 200,000 to 250,000 clones, 80% to 90% of them seen once, and the ten largest clones take about 15%.

Source material: PBMCs or T cells enriched from blood (not recorded which). The clonotype was recovered from a woman in her forties or fifties with acute COVID-19. The rearrangement links TRBV30 to TRBJ1-6; D is perhaps TRBD1 (5 bases). The CDR3 sequence: CAWSEQANSPLHF. CDR3 bases: TGTGCCTGGAGTGAACAGGCAAATTCACCCCTCCACTTT.